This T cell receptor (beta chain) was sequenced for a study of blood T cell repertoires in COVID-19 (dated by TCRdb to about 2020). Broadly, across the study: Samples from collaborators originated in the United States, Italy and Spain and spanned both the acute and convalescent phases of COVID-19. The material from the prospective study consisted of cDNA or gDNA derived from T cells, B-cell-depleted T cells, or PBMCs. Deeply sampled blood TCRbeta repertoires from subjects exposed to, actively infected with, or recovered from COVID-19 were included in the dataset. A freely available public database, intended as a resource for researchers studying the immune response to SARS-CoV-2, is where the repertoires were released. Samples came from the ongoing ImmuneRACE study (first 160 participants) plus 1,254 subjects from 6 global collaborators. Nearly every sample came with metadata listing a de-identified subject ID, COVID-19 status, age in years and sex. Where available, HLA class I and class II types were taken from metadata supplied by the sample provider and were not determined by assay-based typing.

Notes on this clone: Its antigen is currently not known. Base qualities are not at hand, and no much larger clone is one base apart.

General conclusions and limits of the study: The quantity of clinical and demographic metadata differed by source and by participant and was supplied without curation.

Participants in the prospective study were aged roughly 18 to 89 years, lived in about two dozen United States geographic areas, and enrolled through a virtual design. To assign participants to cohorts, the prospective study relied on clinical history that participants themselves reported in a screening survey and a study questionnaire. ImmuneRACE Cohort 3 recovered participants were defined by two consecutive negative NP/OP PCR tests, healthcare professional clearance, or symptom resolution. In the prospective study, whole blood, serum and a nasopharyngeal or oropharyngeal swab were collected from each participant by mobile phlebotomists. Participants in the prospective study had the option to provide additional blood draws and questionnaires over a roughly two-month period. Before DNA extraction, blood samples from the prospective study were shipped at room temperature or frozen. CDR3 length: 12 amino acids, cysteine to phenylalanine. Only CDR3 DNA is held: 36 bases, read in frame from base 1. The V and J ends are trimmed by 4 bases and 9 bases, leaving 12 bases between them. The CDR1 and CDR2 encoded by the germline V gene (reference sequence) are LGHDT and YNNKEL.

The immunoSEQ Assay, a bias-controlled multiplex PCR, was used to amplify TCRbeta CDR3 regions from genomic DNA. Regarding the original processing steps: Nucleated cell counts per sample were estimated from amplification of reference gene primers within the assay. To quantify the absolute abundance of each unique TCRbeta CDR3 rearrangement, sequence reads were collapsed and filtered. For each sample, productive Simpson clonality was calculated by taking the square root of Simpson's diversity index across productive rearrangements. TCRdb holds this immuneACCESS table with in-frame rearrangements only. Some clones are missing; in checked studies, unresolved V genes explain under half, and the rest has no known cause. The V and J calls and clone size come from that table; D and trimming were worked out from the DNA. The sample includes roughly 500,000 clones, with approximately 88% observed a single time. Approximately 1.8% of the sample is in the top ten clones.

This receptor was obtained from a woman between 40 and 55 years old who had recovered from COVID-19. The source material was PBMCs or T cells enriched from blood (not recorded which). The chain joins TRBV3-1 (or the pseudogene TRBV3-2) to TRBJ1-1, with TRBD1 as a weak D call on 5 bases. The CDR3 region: CASSRIPGKAFF. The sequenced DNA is TGTGCCAGCAGCCGAATTCCAGGGAAAGCTTTCTTT.